Following are 32 T cell receptor beta chains from one sample sequenced in a study of CD8+ T cells in alopecia areata. Treatment described: oral pan-JAK inhibitor, 5-10 mg twice daily. It was cDNA, reverse transcribed from extracted RNA, that served as the sequencing template. The protocol was immunoSEQ multiplex PCR, while the TCRdb copy is restricted to in-frame clones and leaves out a portion. The repertoire holds about 210,000 clones, with under 75% as singletons. The sequencing used CD4+ T cells sorted from blood, collected at week 4, from a patient treated with tofacitinib. Receptors originate from a human donor with alopecia areata.

The chain couples TRBV2 to TRBJ2-1; 10 bases line up with TRBD2. The CDR3 runs 14 residues. V lost 7 bases and J lost 6; bases outside the gene matches: 6. The germline gives CDR1 SNHLY, CDR2 FYNNEI. CDR3 sequence: CASTSGGAVNEQFF. The CDR3 DNA sequence: TGTGCCAGCACAAGCGGGGGGGCCGTCAATGAGCAGTTCTTC. The whole variable domain, filled in from reference TRBV2 and TRBJ2-1, reads EPEVTQTPSHQVTQMGQEVILRCVPISNHLYFYWYRQILGQKVEFLVSFYNNEISEKSEIFDDQFSVERPDGSNFTLKIRSTKLEDSAMYFCASTSGGAVNEQFFGPGTRLTVL.

The rearrangement links TRBV27 to TRBJ1-5, with D maybe TRBD1 (5 bases). Germline values: CDR1 MNHEY, CDR2 SMNVEV (reference sequence). V was shortened by 5 bases and J by 6 bases, with 11 bases between the two germline ends. CDR3 length: 13 amino acids. In DNA form, the CDR3 reads TGTGCCAGCAGTCTCTACAGGACTCAGCCCCAGCATTTT. Its protein product is CASSLYRTQPQHF.

The J gene is TRBJ1-2, the V gene TRBV7-2; D unresolved. This CDR3 contains 11 residues. Germline V gene sequence: CDR1 SGHTA, CDR2 FQGNSA. Trimming removed 5 bases at V and 7 bases at J, with 8 bases between. CDR3 nucleotides: TGTGCCAGCAGCCCACAGTCTGGCTACACCTTC. Its protein is CASSPQSGYTF.

This clone turned up a few times. Compared with germline, one end of the junction differs, possibly owing to a read error. The CDR3 protein is CASSLVGSLAVNF. For the CDR3, the DNA is TGTGCCAGCAGCTTAGTAGGATCATTGGCGGTGAACTTC. The chain carries TRBV7-2 and TRBJ2-4; no clear D. Germline V gives CDR1 SGHTA, CDR2 FQGNSA. The CDR3 runs 13 residues.

Regarding this clone: Additional DNA sequences in this sample encode the identical CDR3. V and J are TRBV29-1 and TRBJ1-1; no reliable D call. The ends were cut back, 6 bases at V and 5 bases at J, with 10 bases in the middle. The germline V gene has CDR1 SQVTM and CDR2 ANQGSEA. The CDR3 totals 11 residues. The CDR3 spells CSVGLGTEAFF. The CDR3 DNA is TGCAGCGTAGGCCTGGGGACTGAAGCTTTCTTT.

The rearrangement uses TRBV10-2 and TRBJ2-7, with D tentatively TRBD2 (6 bases). The CDR3 is made up of 12 amino acids. Germline CDR1 reads WSHSY; CDR2 reads SAAADI. V shed 6 bases and J shed 3 bases, with 9 bases lying between them. The CDR3 DNA follows: TGCGCCAGCAGGATGGGACTCTACGAGCAGTACTTC. Amino acid sequence: CASRMGLYEQYF.

This clone was seen more than once but under ten times. The chain recombines TRBV27 with TRBJ2-7; the D is unclear. Trimming took 2 bases from V and 3 from J, leaving 11 bases between them. Germline lookup yields CDR1 MNHEY and CDR2 SMNVEV (reference sequence). The CDR3 is 14 residues long. The CDR3 reads CASSLQRTDYEQYF. Written as DNA, the CDR3 is TGTGCCAGCAGTTTACAAAGAACCGACTACGAGCAGTACTTC.

This clone turned up a few times. The rearrangement links TRBV4-2 to TRBJ2-3, with D perhaps matching TRBD1 (5 bases). Between the trimmed V and J ends, which lost 4 bases and 0 bases, there was a span of 11 bases. The CDR3 runs to 15 residues. CDR1 is LGHNA and CDR2 is YNFKEQ in the germline V gene. CDR3 sequence reads: CASSPTDTSTDTQYF. In DNA, the CDR3 is TGTGCCAGCAGCCCCACGGACACTAGCACAGATACGCAGTATTTT.

The V call is TRBV7-9, the J call TRBJ1-5; D is ambiguous. Germline lookup yields CDR1 SEHNR and CDR2 FQNEAQ (reference sequence). V was cut by 2 bases and J by 4 bases, with 6 bases left in between. The CDR3 spans 13 residues. Here the CDR3 DNA reads TGTGCCAGCAGCTTACAAGAGAATCAGCCCCAGCATTTT. It translates to CASSLQENQPQHF. Filled out from reference TRBV7-9 and TRBJ1-5, the complete variable domain reads DTGVSQNPRHKITKRGQNVTFRCDPISEHNRLYWYRQTLGQGPEFLTYFQNEAQLEKSRLLSDRFSAERPKGSFSTLEIQRTEQGDSAMYLCASSLQENQPQHFGDGTRLSIL.

This chain links TRBV29-1 with TRBJ2-7; 7 nucleotides align to TRBD1. Losses at the gene ends were 4 bases for V and 6 bases for J; bases not matched to a gene: 9. The CDR3 spans 13 residues. CDR1 and CDR2 from the germline V gene are SQVTM and ANQGSEA. For the CDR3, the DNA is TGCAGCGTTGGAACAGACAGGGCGGGCGAGCAGTACTTC. This gives the protein CSVGTDRAGEQYF.

This clone appeared a single time. V gene TRBV20-1 combines with J gene TRBJ2-2; D may correspond to TRBD1 or TRBD2 (5 bases each). The V gene lost 2 bases and the J gene lost 17 bases, with 15 bases spanning the gap. CDR3 length equals 11 residues. Germline values: CDR1 DFQATT, CDR2 SNEGSKA (reference sequence). This CDR3 is CSARIGTGLFF. CDR3 nucleotide sequence: TGCAGTGCTAGAATAGGGACGGGGCTTTTTTTT.

Only a few counts were recorded for this clone. This rearrangement joins TRBV30 to TRBJ2-1; D uncertain. CDR3 length: 13 residues. Per germline, CDR1 GTSNPN and CDR2 SVGIG (reference sequence). The ends were cut back, 5 bases at V and 0 bases at J, with 8 bases in the middle. CDR3 amino acids: CAWFRSSYNEQFF. The CDR3 DNA follows: TGTGCCTGGTTTCGCAGCTCCTACAATGAGCAGTTCTTC. Combining the CDR3 with reference TRBV30 and TRBJ2-1 gives the whole variable domain SQTIHQWPATLVQPVGSPLSLECTVEGTSNPNLYWYRQAAGRGLQLLFYSVGIGQISSEVPQNLSASRPQDRQFILSSKKLLLSDSGFYLCAWFRSSYNEQFFGPGTRLTVL.

The V and J genes are TRBV29-1 and TRBJ1-1; D may be TRBD1 (6 bases). Between the trimmed V and J ends, which lost 7 bases and 2 bases, there was a span of 14 bases. CDR1 is SQVTM, CDR2 ANQGSEA, per germline. The CDR3 has 13 amino acids. The CDR3 loop is CSAKGGGNTEAFF. CDR3 DNA: TGCAGCGCAAAGGGGGGAGGAAACACTGAAGCTTTCTTT.

The V call is TRBV6-6, the J call TRBJ2-5; TRBD2 is a possible D gene (6 bases). V was trimmed by 1 base and J by 5 bases, leaving 8 bases between them. The CDR3 has 13 residues. Germline values: CDR1 MNHNY, CDR2 SVGAGI (reference sequence). CDR3 in amino acids: CASSYYRGETQYF. For the CDR3, the DNA is TGTGCCAGCAGTTACTATCGGGGGGAGACCCAGTACTTC.

In this sample, this clone turned up once. The genes are TRBV5-1 and TRBJ1-4, with D unclear. The ends were cut back, 0 bases at V and 7 bases at J, with 10 bases in the middle. The CDR3 covers 14 residues. Germline CDR1 SGHRS, CDR2 YFSETQ. The CDR3, as DNA: TGCGCCAGCAGCTTGGAGGGTAGGACTGAAAAACTGTTTTTT. Translation: CASSLEGRTEKLFF.

In this sample, this clone turned up once. The chain combines TRBV29-1 with TRBJ2-1; a possible D gene is TRBD1 (6 bases). CDR3 length: 14 amino acids. Germline loops: CDR1 SQVTM, CDR2 ANQGSEA. CDR3 region: CSAERGSSYNEQFF. CDR3 coding DNA: TGCAGTGCTGAGAGGGGGAGCTCCTACAATGAGCAGTTCTTC.

This clone was seen once. The rearrangement uses TRBV10-3 and TRBJ2-7; 8 bases align to TRBD2. The CDR3 is 15 residues long. Losses at the gene ends were 3 bases for V and 4 bases for J; bases not matched to a gene: 8. CDR1 ENHRY and CDR2 SYGVKD come from the germline V gene. CDR3 amino acids: CAISDWTSGGYEQYF. For the CDR3, the DNA is TGTGCCATCAGTGACTGGACGTCGGGAGGGTACGAGCAGTACTTC.

The rearrangement uses TRBV5-1 and TRBJ1-4, with 10 bases lining up with TRBD1. This CDR3 has 15 residues. V shed 4 bases and J 5 bases; nucleotides not matched to a gene: 5. CDR1 and CDR2 from the germline V gene are SGHRS and YFSETQ. This CDR3 is CASSVGQGKNEKLFF. CDR3 nucleotide sequence: TGCGCCAGCAGCGTGGGACAGGGGAAGAATGAAAAACTGTTTTTT.

The J gene is TRBJ1-2, the V gene TRBV13; D is possibly TRBD1 (6 bases). The CDR3 loop spans 15 amino acids. The germline V gene has CDR1 PRHDT and CDR2 FYEKMQ (reference sequence). V lost 3 bases, J lost 3 bases, and 14 bases lay in between. CDR3 residues: CASSLTGLGDYGYTF. The CDR3 coding sequence is TGTGCCAGCAGCTTGACAGGCCTTGGGGACTATGGCTACACCTTC.

The chain combines TRBV4-2 with TRBJ1-1, with a weak D call TRBD1 (6 bases). V lost 0 bases, J lost 5 bases, and 13 bases lay in between. From germline, CDR1 is LGHNA and CDR2 YNFKEQ. The CDR3 extends over 15 amino acids. The CDR3 here is CASSQDVGGWTEAFF. The CDR3 DNA is TGTGCCAGCAGCCAAGATGTCGGGGGCTGGACTGAAGCTTTCTTT.

This rearrangement joins TRBV29-1 to TRBJ2-4; D ambiguous. This CDR3 contains 12 residues. CDR1 and CDR2 (germline): SQVTM, ANQGSEA. Trimming took off 1 base at V and 3 bases at J, with 4 bases between the two ends. CDR3 DNA sequence: TGCAGCGTTGAAGGATTCAAAAACATTCAGTACTTC. Its translation: CSVEGFKNIQYF.

This clone has a single count. The sample contains more than one DNA sequence encoding this CDR3. The chain recombines TRBV5-1 with TRBJ2-3; maybe TRBD2 (5 bases). Deletions cut 2 bases from V and 2 bases from J, with 12 bases between. Germline assignment: CDR1 SGHRS and CDR2 YFSETQ. CDR3 length: 15 residues. CDR3 sequence: CASSFRGTYTDTQYF. CDR3 bases: TGCGCCAGCAGCTTCCGGGGAACTTACACAGATACGCAGTATTTT.

This clone appeared a few times. The chain employs TRBV14 and TRBJ2-3, with 7 bases aligning to TRBD1. CDR1 is SGHDN and CDR2 is FVKESK in the germline V gene. CDR3 length equals 15 residues. The V and J ends lost 4 bases and 3 bases, in that order; junction bases with no gene match: 7. Here the CDR3 DNA reads TGTGCCAGCAGCCGGGACAGCCGGCGGACAGATACGCAGTATTTT. Translated, it gives CASSRDSRRTDTQYF.

The chain combines TRBV4-3 with TRBJ2-7; D is possibly TRBD1 (6 bases). Looked up from germline, CDR1 is LGHNA and CDR2 is YSLEER. V was trimmed by 4 bases and J by 4 bases, leaving 17 bases between them. CDR3 length: 15 amino acids. The CDR3 protein is CASSRGTRNTYEQYF. The CDR3 nucleotides read TGCGCCAGCAGCCGAGGGACAAGGAATACTTACGAGCAGTACTTC.

This chain connects TRBV9 to TRBJ2-7; D ambiguous. The CDR3 totals 17 residues. V was trimmed by 4 bases and J by 0 bases, leaving 20 bases between them. Germline assignment: CDR1 SGDLS and CDR2 YYNGEE. As DNA, the CDR3 is TGTGCCAGCAGCCAAACCCCGGATGTCCGGAGCTCCTACGAGCAGTACTTC. Encoded protein: CASSQTPDVRSSYEQYF.

The chain combines TRBV29-1 with TRBJ2-6; D may match TRBD1 or TRBD2 (6 bases each). The V and J ends lost 6 bases and 2 bases respectively, with 23 bases between them. The CDR3 runs to 18 residues. Looked up from germline, CDR1 is SQVTM and CDR2 is ANQGSEA. The CDR3 spells CSVGQRGVSLTGANVLTF. CDR3 DNA: TGCAGCGTCGGTCAGAGGGGGGTTTCTTTAACTGGGGCCAACGTCCTGACTTTC.

The sample holds a few counts of this clone. The rearrangement joins TRBV6-5 to TRBJ2-3; tentatively, D is TRBD1 (5 bases). The germline gives CDR1 MNHEY, CDR2 SVGAGI. CDR3 length equals 15 residues. Trimming cost V 1 base and J 1 base, with 9 bases left between them. CDR3: CASSYWGPRTDTQYF. DNA of the CDR3: TGTGCCAGCAGTTACTGGGGCCCTCGCACAGATACGCAGTATTTT.

The CDR3 spells CASSYGTPPYEQYF. The CDR3 DNA is TGTGCCAGCAGCTACGGGACACCGCCCTACGAGCAGTACTTC. This chain joins TRBV7-9 and TRBJ2-7, with a tentative D call TRBD1 (6 bases). Between the trimmed V and J ends, which lost 4 bases and 2 bases, there was a span of 12 bases. Germline CDR1 SEHNR, CDR2 FQNEAQ (reference sequence). The CDR3 loop spans 14 amino acids.

The V call is TRBV29-1, the J call TRBJ2-6, with D maybe TRBD2 (6 bases). The CDR3 covers 16 residues. V was cut by 4 bases and J by 0 bases, with 13 bases left in between. The germline V gene has CDR1 SQVTM and CDR2 ANQGSEA. CDR3 region: CSVAGLLGSGANVLTF. As DNA, the CDR3 is TGCAGCGTTGCGGGACTTTTGGGCTCTGGGGCCAACGTCCTGACTTTC. The full variable domain, in which reference TRBV29-1 and TRBJ2-6 provide the parts outside the CDR3, is SAVISQKPSRDICQRGTSLTIQCQVDSQVTMMFWYRQQPGQSLTLIATANQGSEATYESGFVIDKFPISRPNLTFSTLTVSNMSPEDSSIYLCSVAGLLGSGANVLTFGAGSRLTVL.

This clone was observed many times. The rearrangement links TRBV7-6 to TRBJ1-5; a possible D gene is TRBD1 (6 bases). The germline CDR1 and CDR2 sequences are SGHVS and FNYEAQ. V was clipped by 5 bases and J by 4 bases, with 15 bases between them. This CDR3 has 15 residues. The CDR3 nucleotides read TGTGCCAGCAGCATAGAAACAGGGTTGAATCAGCCCCAGCATTTT. It yields the protein CASSIETGLNQPQHF.

J is TRBJ2-3 and V is TRBV30; maybe TRBD2 (5 bases). The CDR3 extends over 12 amino acids. Germline V gene sequence: CDR1 GTSNPN, CDR2 SVGIG (reference sequence). Trimming shortened V by 3 bases and J by 5 bases, and 9 bases separated the two germline ends. The CDR3: CAWSYGEDTQYF. CDR3 bases: TGTGCCTGGAGCTACGGGGAAGATACGCAGTATTTT.

The chain uses TRBV5-1 and TRBJ2-5; 8 bases agree with TRBD1. Per the germline V gene, CDR1 is SGHRS and CDR2 is YFSETQ. J lost 3 bases, V lost 4 bases, and 8 bases had no gene match. CDR3 size: 15 residues. For the CDR3, the DNA is TGCGCCAGCAGCCCCCGGACAGGGCGGGAAGAGACCCAGTACTTC. Residues: CASSPRTGREETQYF.